This T cell receptor (beta chain) was identified in a study of T-cell memory formation after mild COVID-19. Study details: TCR clusters were largely donor specific.

From germline, CDR1 is MDHEN and CDR2 SYDVKM. V was trimmed by 5 bases and J by 0 bases, leaving 17 bases between them. This CDR3 spans 17 amino acids. The study's findings and limits: Detection of some responders pre-infection suggested pre-existing cross-reactive memory T cells participated. Contracting clones localized mainly to CM and EM when CD4+ and mainly to EMRA when CD8+.

A 5'RACE reaction primed in the constant segment made cDNA libraries of TCR alpha and TCR beta, and these carried sample barcodes and UMIs. Each CDR3 protein gets one entry after TCRdb re-called the 5' RACE reads with MiXCR. The sample consists of 200,000 or so distinct CDR3 sequences, about 9.2% of them appearing once. This clonotype came up a few times. Its cognate antigen is unknown. The clonotype originates from a man younger than 35 who had mild COVID-19 (a few samples of this study predate the infection). Cell type and time point are not known. The rearrangement uses TRBV28 and TRBJ1-3; a weak D match, TRBD1 (6 bases). The sample comprised PBMCs or a T cell subset sorted from them (not recorded which). CDR3 amino acids: CASSLAPGTNSGNTIYF. The CDR3 DNA is TGTGCCAGCAGTCTTGCCCCCGGGACAAACTCTGGAAACACCATATATTTT.